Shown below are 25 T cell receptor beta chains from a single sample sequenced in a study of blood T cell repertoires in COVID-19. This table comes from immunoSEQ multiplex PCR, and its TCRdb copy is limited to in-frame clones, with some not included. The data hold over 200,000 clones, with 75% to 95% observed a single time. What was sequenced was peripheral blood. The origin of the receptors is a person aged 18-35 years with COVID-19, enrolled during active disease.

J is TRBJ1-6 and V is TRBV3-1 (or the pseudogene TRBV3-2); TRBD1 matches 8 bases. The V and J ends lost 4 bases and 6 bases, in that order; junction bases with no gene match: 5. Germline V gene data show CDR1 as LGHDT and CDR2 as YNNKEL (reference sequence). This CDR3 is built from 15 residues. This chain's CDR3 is CASSPGDRSNSPLHF. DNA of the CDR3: TGTGCCAGCAGCCCCGGGGACAGGAGTAATTCACCCCTCCACTTT.

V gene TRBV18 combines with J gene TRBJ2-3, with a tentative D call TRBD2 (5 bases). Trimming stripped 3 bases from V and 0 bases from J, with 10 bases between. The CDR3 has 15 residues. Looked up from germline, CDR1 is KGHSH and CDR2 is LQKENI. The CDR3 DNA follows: TGTGCCAGCTCACCCTCAGCGGCGAGCACAGATACGCAGTATTTT. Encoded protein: CASSPSAASTDTQYF.

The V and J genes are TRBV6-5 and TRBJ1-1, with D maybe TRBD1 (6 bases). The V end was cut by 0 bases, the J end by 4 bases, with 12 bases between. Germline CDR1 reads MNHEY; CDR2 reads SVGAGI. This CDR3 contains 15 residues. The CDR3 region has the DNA TGTGCCAGCAGTTACTCGGGGGCTGGGAGCACTGAAGCTTTCTTT. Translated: CASSYSGAGSTEAFF.

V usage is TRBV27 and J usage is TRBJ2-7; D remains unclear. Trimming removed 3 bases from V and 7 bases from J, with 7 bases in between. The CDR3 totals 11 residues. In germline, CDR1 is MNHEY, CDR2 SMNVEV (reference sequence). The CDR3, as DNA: TGTGCCAGCAGTTTCGGTGGTGAGCAGTACTTC. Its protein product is CASSFGGEQYF.

CDR3 sequence reads: CASSQGGNSGNTIYF. In DNA, the CDR3 is TGCGCCAGCAGCCAAGGAGGGAACTCTGGAAACACCATATATTTT. V gene TRBV4-1 combines with J gene TRBJ1-3, with unresolved D. The germline V and J ends were trimmed by 1 base and 0 bases, with 7 bases remaining between them. This CDR3 contains 15 residues. Germline CDR1 and CDR2: MGHRA and YSYEKL.

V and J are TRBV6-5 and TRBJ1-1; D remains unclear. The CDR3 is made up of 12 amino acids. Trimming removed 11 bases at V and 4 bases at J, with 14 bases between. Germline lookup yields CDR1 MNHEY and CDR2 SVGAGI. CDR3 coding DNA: TGTGCCGCTAGTCTTGGGTCCACTGAAGCTTTCTTT. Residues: CAASLGSTEAFF.

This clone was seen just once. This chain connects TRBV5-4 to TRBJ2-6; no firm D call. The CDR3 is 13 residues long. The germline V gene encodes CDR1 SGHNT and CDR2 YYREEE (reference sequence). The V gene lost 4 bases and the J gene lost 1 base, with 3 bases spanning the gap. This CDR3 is CASSTSGANVLTF. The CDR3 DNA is TGTGCCAGCAGCACTTCTGGGGCCAACGTCCTGACTTTC.

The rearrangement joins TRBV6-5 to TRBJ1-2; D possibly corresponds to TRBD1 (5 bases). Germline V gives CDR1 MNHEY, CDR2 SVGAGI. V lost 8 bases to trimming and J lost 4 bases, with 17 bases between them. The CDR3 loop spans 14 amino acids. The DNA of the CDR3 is TGTGCCAGCGCGGCCCCCACAGGCGCCTATGGCTACACCTTC. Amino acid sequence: CASAAPTGAYGYTF.

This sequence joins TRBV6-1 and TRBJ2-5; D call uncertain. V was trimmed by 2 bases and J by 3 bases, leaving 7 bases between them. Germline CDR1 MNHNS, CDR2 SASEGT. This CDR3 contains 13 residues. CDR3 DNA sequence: TGTGCCAGCAGTGAAAACATCGAAGAGACCCAGTACTTC. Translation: CASSENIEETQYF.

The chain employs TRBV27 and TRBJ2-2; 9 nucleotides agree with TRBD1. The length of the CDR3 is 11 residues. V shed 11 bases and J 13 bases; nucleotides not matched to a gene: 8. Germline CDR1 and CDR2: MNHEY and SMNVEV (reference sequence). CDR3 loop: CAAYGTGRLFF. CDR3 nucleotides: TGTGCCGCATATGGGACAGGGAGGCTGTTTTTT.

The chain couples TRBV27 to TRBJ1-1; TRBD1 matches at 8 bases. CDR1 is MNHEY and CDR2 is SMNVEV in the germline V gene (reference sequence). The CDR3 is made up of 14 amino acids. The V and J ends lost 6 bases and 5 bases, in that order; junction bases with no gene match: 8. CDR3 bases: TGTGCCAGCAGACTCACAGGGGGGGAAACTGAAGCTTTCTTT. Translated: CASRLTGGETEAFF.

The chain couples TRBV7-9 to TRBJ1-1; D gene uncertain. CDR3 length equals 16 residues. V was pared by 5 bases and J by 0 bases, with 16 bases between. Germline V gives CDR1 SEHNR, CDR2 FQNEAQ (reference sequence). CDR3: CASSRPRGFLNTEAFF. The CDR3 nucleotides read TGTGCCAGCAGCCGCCCCCGGGGATTTTTGAACACTGAAGCTTTCTTT.

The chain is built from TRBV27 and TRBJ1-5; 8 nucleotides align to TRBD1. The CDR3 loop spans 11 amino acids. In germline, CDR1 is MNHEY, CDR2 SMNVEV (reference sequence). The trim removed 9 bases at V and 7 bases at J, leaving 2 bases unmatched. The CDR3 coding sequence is TGTGCCAGGGACAGGGACCAGCCCCAGCATTTT. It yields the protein CARDRDQPQHF.

The CDR3 is CASSSGRGSGRANSYEQYF. In nucleotides, the CDR3 is TGTGCCAGCAGCTCGGGCAGGGGTAGCGGGAGGGCTAATTCCTACGAGCAGTACTTC. The chain combines TRBV11-2 with TRBJ2-7; 11 bases fit TRBD2. CDR3 size: 19 residues. Per germline, CDR1 SGHAT and CDR2 FQNNGV. Trimming removed 4 bases from V and 1 base from J; junction bases left unmatched: 15.

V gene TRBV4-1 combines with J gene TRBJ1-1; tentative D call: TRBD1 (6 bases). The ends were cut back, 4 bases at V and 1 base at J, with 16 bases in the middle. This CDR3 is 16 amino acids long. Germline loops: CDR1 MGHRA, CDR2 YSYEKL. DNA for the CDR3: TGCGCCAGCAGCCCCGTGGGCACACAGGGGAACACTGAAGCTTTCTTT. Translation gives CASSPVGTQGNTEAFF.

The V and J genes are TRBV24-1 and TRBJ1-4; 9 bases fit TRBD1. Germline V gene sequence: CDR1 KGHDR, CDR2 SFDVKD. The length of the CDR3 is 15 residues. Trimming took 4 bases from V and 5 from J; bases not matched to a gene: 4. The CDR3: CATSDPGTGNEKLFF. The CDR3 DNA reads TGTGCCACCAGTGACCCCGGGACAGGGAATGAAAAACTGTTTTTT.

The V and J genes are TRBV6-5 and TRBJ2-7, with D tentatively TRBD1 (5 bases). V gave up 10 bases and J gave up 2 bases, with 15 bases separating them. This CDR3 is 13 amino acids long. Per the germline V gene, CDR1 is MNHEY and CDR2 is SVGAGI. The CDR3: CATGPTDTYEQYF. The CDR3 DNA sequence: TGTGCCACAGGGCCCACAGACACCTACGAGCAGTACTTC.

The CDR3 nucleotides read TGTGCCAGCAGTCCCGACAGCCCCCTCGTGAAGACCCTCCACTTT. Its translation: CASSPDSPLVKTLHF. V gene TRBV2 combines with J gene TRBJ1-6, with a possible D match to TRBD1 (5 bases). From germline, CDR1 is SNHLY and CDR2 FYNNEI. The CDR3 spans 15 residues. V was clipped by 5 bases and J by 14 bases, with 22 bases between them. Variable domain in full (rest from reference TRBV2 and TRBJ1-6): EPEVTQTPSHQVTQMGQEVILRCVPISNHLYFYWYRQILGQKVEFLVSFYNNEISEKSEIFDDQFSVERPDGSNFTLKIRSTKLEDSAMYFCASSPDSPLVKTLHFGNGTRLTVT.

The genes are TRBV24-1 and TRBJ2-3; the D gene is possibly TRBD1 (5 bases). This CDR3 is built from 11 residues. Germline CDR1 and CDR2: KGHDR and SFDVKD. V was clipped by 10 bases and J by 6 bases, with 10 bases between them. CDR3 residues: CATGVTDTQYF. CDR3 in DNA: TGTGCCACAGGGGTAACGGATACGCAGTATTTT.

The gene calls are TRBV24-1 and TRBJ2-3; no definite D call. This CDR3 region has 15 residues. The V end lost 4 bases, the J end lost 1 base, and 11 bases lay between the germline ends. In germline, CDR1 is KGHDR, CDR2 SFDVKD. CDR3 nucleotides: TGTGCCACCAGTGACCTATCCGCCGGCACAGATACGCAGTATTTT. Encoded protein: CATSDLSAGTDTQYF.

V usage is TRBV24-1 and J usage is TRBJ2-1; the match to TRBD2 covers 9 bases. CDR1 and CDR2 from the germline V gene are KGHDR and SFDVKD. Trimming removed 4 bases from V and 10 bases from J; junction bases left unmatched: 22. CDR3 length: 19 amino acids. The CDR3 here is CATSDSGRRSGSGVREQFF. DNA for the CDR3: TGTGCCACCAGTGACTCCGGCCGGCGTAGCGGGAGCGGGGTAAGGGAGCAGTTCTTC.

CDR3 amino acids: CASSIGGYEQYF. CDR3 bases: TGTGCCAGTAGTATCGGGGGTTACGAGCAGTACTTC. This rearrangement joins TRBV19 to TRBJ2-7, with D possibly matching TRBD2 (6 bases). The CDR3 is made up of 12 amino acids. Per the germline V gene, CDR1 is LNHDA and CDR2 is SQIVND (reference sequence). The V end lost 3 bases, the J end lost 4 bases, and 7 bases lay between the germline ends. Supplemented by reference TRBV19 and TRBJ2-7, the full variable domain reads DGGITQSPKYLFRKEGQNVTLSCEQNLNHDAMYWYRQDPGQGLRLIYYSQIVNDFQKGDIAEGYSVSREKKESFPLTVTSAQKNPTAFYLCASSIGGYEQYFGPGTRLTVT.

CDR3 coding DNA: TGTGCCAGCAGCTCTAACACACTCGGACTAGCGGGCAAATACGAGCAGTACTTC. Encoded protein: CASSSNTLGLAGKYEQYF. The chain joins TRBV11-2 to TRBJ2-7; 11 bases align to TRBD2. This CDR3 has 18 amino acids. Germline V gene lookup returns CDR1 SGHAT and CDR2 FQNNGV. J was trimmed by 4 bases and V by 4 bases; bases with no gene match: 15.

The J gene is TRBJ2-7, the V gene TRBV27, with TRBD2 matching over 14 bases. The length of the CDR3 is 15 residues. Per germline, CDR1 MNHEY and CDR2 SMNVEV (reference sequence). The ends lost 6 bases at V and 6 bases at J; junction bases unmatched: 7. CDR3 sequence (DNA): TGTGCCAGCAGACCGGGACTAGCGGGAGTCGGCGAGCAGTACTTC. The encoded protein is CASRPGLAGVGEQYF.

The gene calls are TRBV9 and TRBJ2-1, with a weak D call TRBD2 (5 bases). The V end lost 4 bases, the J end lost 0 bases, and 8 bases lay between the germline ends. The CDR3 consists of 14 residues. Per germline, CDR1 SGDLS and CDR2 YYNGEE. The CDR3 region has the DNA TGTGCCAGCAGCCCGGGAAGCTCCTACAATGAGCAGTTCTTC. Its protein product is CASSPGSSYNEQFF.